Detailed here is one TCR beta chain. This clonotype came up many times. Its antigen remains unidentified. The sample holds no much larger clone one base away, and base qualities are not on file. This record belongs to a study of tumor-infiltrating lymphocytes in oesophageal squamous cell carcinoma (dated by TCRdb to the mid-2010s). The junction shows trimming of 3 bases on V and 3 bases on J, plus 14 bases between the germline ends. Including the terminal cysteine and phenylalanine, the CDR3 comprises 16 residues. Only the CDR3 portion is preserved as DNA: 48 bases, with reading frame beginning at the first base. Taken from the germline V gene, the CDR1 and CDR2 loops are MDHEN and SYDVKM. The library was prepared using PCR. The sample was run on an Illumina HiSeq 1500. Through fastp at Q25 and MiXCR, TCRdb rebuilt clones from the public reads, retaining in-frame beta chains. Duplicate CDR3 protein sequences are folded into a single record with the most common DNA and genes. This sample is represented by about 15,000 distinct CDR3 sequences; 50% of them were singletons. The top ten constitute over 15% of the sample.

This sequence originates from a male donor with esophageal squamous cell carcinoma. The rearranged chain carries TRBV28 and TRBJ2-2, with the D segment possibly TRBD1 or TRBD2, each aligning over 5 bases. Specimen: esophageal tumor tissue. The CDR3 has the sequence CASSFIRDGYTGELFF. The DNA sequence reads TGTGCCAGCAGTTTTATCCGGGACGGGTACACCGGGGAGCTGTTTTTT.